The rows below give T cell receptor beta chains drawn from one sample of a study of response to subunit inactivated influenza vaccine. MiXCR, run by TCRdb on the RT-PCR reads, gives a single entry per CDR3 protein. The repertoire consists of some 800,000 distinct CDR3 sequences, with approximately 22% occurring once and the leading ten covering more than 8.5%. The sequenced sample was PBMCs from blood, obtained 5 days after vaccination. The origin of the receptors is a man aged 50 or older who received an inactivated influenza vaccine. Both conserved end residues are part of each CDR3. D genes are given only for firm matches. Rows give clone size only sometimes, using once, few, many, or a class for an expanded clone.

v_call,clone_size,j_call,d_call,cdr3_aa,cdr3_nt
TRBV4-2,-,TRBJ2-7,-,CASSCDLDYEQYF,TGTGCCAGCAGCTGCGACTTAGACTACGAGCAGTACTTC
TRBV7-8,-,TRBJ2-7,-,CASSPMERAYEQYF,TGTGCCAGCAGCCCCATGGAAAGGGCGTACGAGCAGTACTTC
TRBV10-3,few,TRBJ2-7,TRBD1,CAISETPTGNYEQYF,TGTGCCATCAGTGAGACCCCGACAGGGAACTACGAGCAGTACTTC
TRBV20-1,-,TRBJ2-7,TRBD1,CSAIGQGVYEQYF,TGCAGTGCTATAGGCCAGGGGGTCTACGAGCAGTACTTC
TRBV12-3/TRBV12-4,many,TRBJ2-2,TRBD2,CASSPSGRGGELFF,TGTGCCAGCAGTCCTAGCGGGAGAGGCGGGGAGCTGTTTTTT
TRBV5-1,few,TRBJ2-3,-,CASSSGQPTGTDTQYF,TGCGCCAGCAGCTCAGGCCAGCCAACTGGCACAGATACGCAGTATTTT
TRBV6-1,-,TRBJ2-1,-,CASRRNSPSYNEQFF,TGTGCCAGCAGACGAAACAGCCCCTCCTACAATGAGCAGTTCTTC
TRBV9,-,TRBJ2-3,-,CASSVLAGGTDTQYF,TGTGCCAGCAGCGTTCTTGCCGGGGGCACAGATACGCAGTATTTT
TRBV3-1,-,TRBJ2-6,-,CASSQDLTSGANVLTF,TGTGCCAGCAGCCAAGATCTGACCTCTGGGGCCAACGTCCTGACTTTC
TRBV7-6,-,TRBJ1-1,-,CASSPQERTEAFF,TGTGCCAGCAGCCCCCAGGAACGGACTGAAGCTTTCTTT
TRBV5-1,few,TRBJ2-7,-,CASSLARGVGYEQYF,TGCGCCAGCAGCTTGGCCAGGGGAGTAGGCTACGAGCAGTACTTC
TRBV2,once,TRBJ2-1,TRBD1,CASSEGWDSSYNEQFF,TGTGCCAGCAGTGAAGGTTGGGACAGTAGCTACAATGAGCAGTTCTTC
TRBV6-5,-,TRBJ2-1,TRBD2,CASSYSSGGPYNEQFF,TGTGCCAGCAGTTACTCTAGCGGGGGACCTTACAATGAGCAGTTCTTC
TRBV7-2,-,TRBJ2-3,TRBD2,CASALSLAGGPVNTQYF,TGTGCCAGCGCCCTTAGCCTAGCGGGGGGGCCGGTAAATACGCAGTATTTT
TRBV7-9,few,TRBJ1-1,-,CASSLGTRDLNTEAFF,TGTGCCAGCAGCTTAGGGACACGGGATTTGAACACTGAAGCTTTCTTT
TRBV20-1,-,TRBJ2-7,-,CSAEASGDYEQYF,TGCAGTGCTGAGGCCAGTGGGGACTACGAGCAGTACTTC
TRBV5-1,-,TRBJ2-5,-,CASSLSLDSKTQYF,TGCGCCAGCAGCTTGTCGTTAGATTCAAAGACCCAGTACTTC
TRBV10-3,-,TRBJ2-7,-,CAISGGVVLSPSYEQYF,TGTGCCATCAGTGGCGGGGTGGTGCTATCACCCTCCTACGAGCAGTACTTC
TRBV7-9,-,TRBJ1-4,-,CASGRRDTLTGNEKLFF,TGTGCCAGCGGGAGACGGGACACCCTTACGGGTAATGAAAAACTGTTTTTT
TRBV6-1,few,TRBJ2-1,TRBD2,CATGASGSLNEQFF,TGTGCCACCGGGGCTAGCGGGAGTCTTAATGAGCAGTTCTTC
TRBV11-2,few,TRBJ2-3,TRBD2,CASTPFLGQREGTDTQYF,TGTGCCAGCACTCCATTCCTGGGCCAGCGGGAGGGCACAGATACGCAGTATTTT
TRBV7-2,few,TRBJ2-7,TRBD2,CASSSGIEQYF,TGTGCCAGCAGTAGCGGGATCGAGCAGTACTTC
TRBV12-3/TRBV12-4,-,TRBJ1-5,-,CASSFRRETDQPQHF,TGTGCCAGCAGTTTCCGCCGGGAGACCGATCAGCCCCAGCATTTT
TRBV11-1,-,TRBJ2-7,TRBD1,CASSSVIQTRGQSKIYEQYF,TGTGCCAGCAGCTCCGTCATTCAAACCCGGGGACAGTCCAAGATCTACGAGCAGTACTTC
TRBV20-1,few,TRBJ2-1,-,CSAPRGDPESSYNEQFF,TGCAGTGCTCCCCGAGGGGATCCGGAGAGCTCCTACAATGAGCAGTTCTTC
TRBV3-1,-,TRBJ2-5,-,CASSTSVETQYF,TGTGCCAGCAGTACATCAGTGGAGACCCAGTACTTC
TRBV4-3,-,TRBJ2-5,TRBD2,CASSQDRLGVAGDGTQYF,TGCGCCAGCAGCCAAGATAGGCTTGGAGTAGCGGGAGATGGGACCCAGTACTTC
TRBV24-1,-,TRBJ1-5,-,CATRGAANQPQHF,TGTGCCACCAGGGGGGCAGCCAATCAGCCCCAGCATTTT
TRBV12-3/TRBV12-4,-,TRBJ1-5,-,CASSPRGGGDSNQPQHF,TGTGCCAGCAGCCCTCGTGGGGGAGGGGATAGCAATCAGCCCCAGCATTTT
TRBV7-2,few,TRBJ2-1,-,CASSLSVVQFF,TGTGCCAGCAGCTTAAGTGTGGTGCAGTTCTTC
TRBV5-1,-,TRBJ1-1,-,CASSFVGRGPNTEAFF,TGCGCCAGCAGCTTTGTCGGTAGGGGACCGAACACTGAAGCTTTCTTT
TRBV7-2,-,TRBJ1-2,-,CASSLVAGEGAGYTF,TGTGCCAGCAGCTTAGTGGCCGGGGAGGGAGCTGGCTACACCTTC
TRBV7-9,few,TRBJ1-1,TRBD1,CAIKGTGNTEAFF,TGTGCCATAAAGGGGACAGGGAACACTGAAGCTTTCTTT